These T cell receptor beta chains were read from a single sample in a study of blood T cell repertoires in COVID-19. Data came from immunoSEQ multiplex PCR; TCRdb stores just in-frame clones and leaves some out. The sample has a few hundred thousand clones, 70% to 90% seen once. Sequencing input: peripheral blood. The source is a woman in her 30s with COVID-19, enrolled during active disease. Both conserved end residues are part of each CDR3. D genes are given only for firm matches.

v_call	d_call	j_call	cdr3_nt	cdr3_aa
TRBV5-8	-	TRBJ1-1	TGTGCCAGCAGCCCCCACGGCGGGGGGCGGACTGAAGCTTTCTTT	CASSPHGGGRTEAFF
TRBV10-3	-	TRBJ2-1	TGTGCCATCAGTGAGTCTGGGAGCTCCTACAATGAGCAGTTCTTC	CAISESGSSYNEQFF
TRBV19	TRBD1	TRBJ1-6	TGTGCCAGTAGTCTAAGGACAGGGGCTGATAATTCACCCCTCCACTTT	CASSLRTGADNSPLHF
TRBV7-2	-	TRBJ2-5	TGTGCCAGCAGCTCACAGGGAGGGGGGCAAGAGACCCAGTACTTC	CASSSQGGGQETQYF
TRBV5-4	TRBD1	TRBJ2-5	TGTGCCAGCAGCTTTGAACAGGGGGCTCGGGAGACCCAGTACTTC	CASSFEQGARETQYF
TRBV10-3	TRBD2	TRBJ2-3	TGTGCCATCGGATTAGCGGGAGGGGCAGATACGCAGTATTTT	CAIGLAGGADTQYF
TRBV27	-	TRBJ1-5	TGTGCCAGCCGGACGGGGTCCCCCAATCAGCCCCAGCATTTT	CASRTGSPNQPQHF
TRBV9	TRBD2	TRBJ2-5	TGTGCCAGCAGCGTAGAGTTGGCGGGCGGGGGGGCCCCTCAAGAGACCCAGTACTTC	CASSVELAGGGAPQETQYF
TRBV7-2	TRBD2	TRBJ2-5	TGTGCCAGCAGCTTAAACGCTGGGTTAGCGGGGACCCAAGAGACCCAGTACTTC	CASSLNAGLAGTQETQYF
TRBV18	-	TRBJ1-2	TGTGCCAGCTCACCACCTCTCGGCGGGGATGGCTACACCTTC	CASSPPLGGDGYTF
TRBV29-1	-	TRBJ1-1	TGCAGCGTTGAAGTCCCTTTGGCAGGGGCAAACACTGAAGCTTTCTTT	CSVEVPLAGANTEAFF
TRBV7-9	-	TRBJ2-2	TGTGCCAGCAGCCGCGACAGTCCTAACACCGGGGAGCTGTTTTTT	CASSRDSPNTGELFF
TRBV6-6	TRBD1	TRBJ2-7	TGTGCCAGCAGTTACCCACCGGGACAGCACTACGAGCAGTACTTC	CASSYPPGQHYEQYF
TRBV15	-	TRBJ1-2	TGTGCCACCAGCAGAGACAGGGCGGGGACCGGCGGCTACACCTTC	CATSRDRAGTGGYTF